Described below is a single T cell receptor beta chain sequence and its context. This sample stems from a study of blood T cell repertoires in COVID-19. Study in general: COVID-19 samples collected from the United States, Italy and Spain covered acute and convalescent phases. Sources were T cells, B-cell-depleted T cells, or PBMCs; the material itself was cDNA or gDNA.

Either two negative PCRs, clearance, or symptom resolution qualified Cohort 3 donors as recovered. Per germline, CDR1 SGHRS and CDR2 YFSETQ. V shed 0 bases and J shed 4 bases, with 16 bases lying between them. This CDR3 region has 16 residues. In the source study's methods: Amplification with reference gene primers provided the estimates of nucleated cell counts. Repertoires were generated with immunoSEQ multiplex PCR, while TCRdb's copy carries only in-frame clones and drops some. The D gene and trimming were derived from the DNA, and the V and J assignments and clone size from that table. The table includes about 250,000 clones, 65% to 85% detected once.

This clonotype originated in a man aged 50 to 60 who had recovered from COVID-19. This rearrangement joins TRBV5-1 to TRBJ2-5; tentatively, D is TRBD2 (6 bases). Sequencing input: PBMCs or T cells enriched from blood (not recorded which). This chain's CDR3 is CASSLEGGALRETQYF. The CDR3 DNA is TGCGCCAGCAGCTTGGAGGGCGGGGCCCTCCGAGAGACCCAGTACTTC.